The sequence of this T cell receptor beta chain was determined in a study of blood T cell repertoires in COVID-19. Background on the study: COVID-19 samples collected from the United States, Italy and Spain covered acute and convalescent phases.

Clinical history as reported by participants underpinned cohort assignment. Looked up from germline, CDR1 is KGHSH and CDR2 is LQKENI. CDR3 length equals 15 residues. J gave up 5 bases and V 6 bases, and 11 bases lay outside the gene matches. TCRdb's copy holds only in-frame clones and misses some; the assay was immunoSEQ multiplex PCR. The sample includes approximately 210,000 clones, approximately 84% of them seen just once. This clone occurred once. The clonotype was recovered from a man aged 35 to 55 who had recovered from COVID-19. Sequenced: PBMCs or T cells enriched from blood (not recorded which). The chain links TRBV18 to TRBJ1-2, with 8 positions matching TRBD1. The CDR3 loop is CASSPTTGAPYGYTF. CDR3 in DNA: TGTGCCAGCTCTCCAACGACAGGGGCCCCTTATGGCTACACCTTC.